This is a list of T cell receptor beta chains from one sample in a study of T cell responses to AZD1222 COVID-19 vaccine. The method was immunoSEQ multiplex PCR; TCRdb's version includes in-frame clones alone and lacks a portion of them. In the table there are 95,000 to 110,000 clones, around nine tenths of which are singletons. The starting material was peripheral blood, obtained 28 days after the second dose of the MenACWY control vaccine. All receptors derive from an adult who received the MenACWY meningococcal vaccine as a control. Each CDR3 is given with its conserved first and last residue. Fields, in order: J gene, clone size, V gene, D gene, CDR3 protein, CDR3 DNA. D genes are given only for firm matches. The size of a clone is reported for some rows only, either as once, few or many, or as a class for expanded clones.

J: TRBJ2-7; size: .; V: TRBV10-3; D: .; CDR3: CAISELTAGEQYF; DNA: TGTGCCATCAGTGAGTTAACCGCGGGGGAGCAGTACTTC
J: TRBJ1-2; size: .; V: TRBV13; D: TRBD1; CDR3: CASSTYPTGGENYGYTF; DNA: TGTGCCAGCAGCACCTATCCGACAGGGGGCGAAAACTATGGCTACACCTTC
J: TRBJ2-7; size: .; V: TRBV4-1; D: TRBD1; CDR3: CASSQGGGRRYEQYF; DNA: TGCGCCAGCAGCCAAGGAGGGGGCCGGAGGTACGAGCAGTACTTC
J: TRBJ1-2; size: .; V: TRBV29-1; D: .; CDR3: CSVILVSTASNYGYTF; DNA: TGCAGCGTTATCTTGGTGTCGACGGCCTCTAACTATGGCTACACCTTC
J: TRBJ1-2; size: .; V: TRBV12-3/TRBV12-4; D: .; CDR3: CASRGTGNYGYTF; DNA: TGTGCCAGCAGGGGGACGGGGAACTATGGCTACACCTTC
J: TRBJ1-4; size: .; V: TRBV4-3; D: .; CDR3: CASSQDLGYKLFF; DNA: TGCGCCAGCAGCCAAGATCTGGGGTACAAACTGTTTTTT
J: TRBJ1-2; size: .; V: TRBV20-1; D: .; CDR3: CSARPTYGYTF; DNA: TGCAGTGCTAGACCGACCTATGGCTACACCTTC
J: TRBJ1-1; size: .; V: TRBV19; D: .; CDR3: CASRWDSMNTEAFF; DNA: TGTGCCAGTAGATGGGATTCGATGAACACTGAAGCTTTCTTT
J: TRBJ2-7; size: .; V: TRBV5-1; D: .; CDR3: CASSPDGIYEQYF; DNA: TGCGCCAGCAGCCCGGACGGGATATACGAGCAGTACTTC
J: TRBJ1-2; size: .; V: TRBV28; D: .; CDR3: CASSFAGYGYTF; DNA: TGTGCCAGCAGTTTCGCAGGGTATGGCTACACCTTC
J: TRBJ1-4; size: .; V: TRBV4-1; D: .; CDR3: CASSHPPAFATNEKLFF; DNA: TGCGCCAGCAGCCACCCCCCCGCCTTTGCAACTAATGAAAAACTGTTTTTT
J: TRBJ2-7; size: .; V: TRBV2; D: .; CDR3: CASSPPASYEQYF; DNA: TGTGCCAGCAGCCCGCCCGCTTCCTACGAGCAGTACTTC
J: TRBJ2-1; size: .; V: TRBV27; D: TRBD2; CDR3: CASSGAGGAFF; DNA: TGTGCCAGCAGTGGGGCGGGGGGCGCGTTCTTC
J: TRBJ1-3; size: .; V: TRBV4-3; D: .; CDR3: CASSQNVPGSRNTIYF; DNA: TGCGCCAGCAGCCAGAATGTCCCGGGCAGCAGAAACACCATATATTTT
J: TRBJ2-7; size: .; V: TRBV7-9; D: .; CDR3: CASSYMGVNYEQYF; DNA: TGTGCCAGCAGCTATATGGGCGTAAACTACGAGCAGTACTTC
J: TRBJ1-6; size: few; V: TRBV18; D: .; CDR3: CASSPQGSPLHF; DNA: TGTGCCAGCTCACCTCAGGGTTCACCCCTCCACTTT
J: TRBJ2-7; size: .; V: TRBV5-5; D: .; CDR3: CASSPAGGLVFYEQYF; DNA: TGTGCCAGCAGCCCTGCAGGGGGGCTAGTCTTCTACGAGCAGTACTTC
J: TRBJ1-2; size: .; V: TRBV4-1; D: .; CDR3: CASSQEGLTGVYGYTF; DNA: TGCGCCAGCAGCCAAGAGGGGTTAACAGGCGTCTATGGCTACACCTTC
J: TRBJ2-7; size: once; V: TRBV7-9; D: TRBD1; CDR3: CASSPQDRAGEQYF; DNA: TGTGCCAGCAGCCCCCAGGACAGGGCAGGAGAGCAGTACTTC
J: TRBJ1-6; size: .; V: TRBV27; D: .; CDR3: CASSLRGRLSNSPLHF; DNA: TGTGCCAGCAGTTTAAGGGGTAGGCTAAGTAATTCACCCCTCCACTTT
J: TRBJ2-6; size: .; V: TRBV11-3; D: .; CDR3: CASSLDGGASGANVLTF; DNA: TGTGCCAGCAGCTTAGATGGTGGAGCCTCTGGGGCCAACGTCCTGACTTTC
J: TRBJ1-2; size: .; V: TRBV18; D: .; CDR3: CASSPEAGHQNGYTF; DNA: TGTGCCAGCTCACCAGAGGCAGGGCATCAGAATGGCTACACCTTC
J: TRBJ1-1; size: .; V: TRBV29-1; D: .; CDR3: CSVEVAGVGIRKAFF; DNA: TGCAGCGTTGAGGTGGCAGGGGTGGGTATACGCAAAGCTTTCTTT
J: TRBJ1-4; size: .; V: TRBV6-5; D: .; CDR3: CATRVTGNEKLFF; DNA: TGTGCCACTCGGGTTACAGGGAATGAAAAACTGTTTTTT
J: TRBJ1-4; size: .; V: TRBV6-5; D: .; CDR3: CASSQRQPPDEKLFF; DNA: TGTGCCAGCAGTCAAAGACAGCCTCCAGATGAAAAACTGTTTTTT
J: TRBJ2-7; size: .; V: TRBV6-1; D: TRBD2; CDR3: CASSDSGGYEQYF; DNA: TGTGCCAGCAGTGATTCGGGGGGATACGAGCAGTACTTC
J: TRBJ2-3; size: .; V: TRBV6-1; D: .; CDR3: CASSDDGPSTDTQYF; DNA: TGTGCCAGCAGTGATGACGGGCCTAGCACAGATACGCAGTATTTT
J: TRBJ2-1; size: .; V: TRBV7-2; D: TRBD1; CDR3: CASSLDRDSLNEQFF; DNA: TGTGCCAGCAGCTTGGATAGGGACAGTCTCAATGAGCAGTTCTTC
J: TRBJ2-7; size: .; V: TRBV15; D: .; CDR3: CATSRADKSKQYF; DNA: TGTGCCACCAGCAGAGCGGACAAGTCGAAGCAGTACTTC
J: TRBJ2-6; size: .; V: TRBV7-2; D: TRBD2; CDR3: CASSFRGGGSGANVLTF; DNA: TGTGCCAGCAGCTTCCGGGGCGGGGGCTCTGGGGCCAACGTCCTGACTTTC
J: TRBJ2-4; size: .; V: TRBV25-1; D: .; CDR3: CASSVGGLWYF; DNA: TGTGCCAGCAGTGTAGGGGGTCTGTGGTACTTC
J: TRBJ1-5; size: .; V: TRBV10-3; D: TRBD1; CDR3: CAIRDRSGAGPQHF; DNA: TGTGCCATCAGGGACAGGTCAGGCGCGGGGCCCCAGCATTTT
J: TRBJ1-2; size: .; V: TRBV7-2; D: .; CDR3: CASSLYRATDGYTF; DNA: TGTGCCAGCAGCTTATACAGGGCGACGGATGGCTACACCTTC
J: TRBJ1-6; size: .; V: TRBV19; D: TRBD1; CDR3: CASSTILTGLSSYNSPLHF; DNA: TGTGCCAGTAGTACCATCTTGACAGGGCTTAGCTCCTATAATTCACCCCTCCACTTT
J: TRBJ2-1; size: .; V: TRBV2; D: TRBD2; CDR3: CASSVQRGTYNEQFF; DNA: TGTGCCAGCAGTGTTCAGCGGGGGACCTACAATGAGCAGTTCTTC
J: TRBJ1-2; size: .; V: TRBV24-1; D: .; CDR3: CATSSQGLSYTF; DNA: TGTGCCACCAGCTCGCAGGGTTTATCCTACACCTTC
J: TRBJ2-2; size: .; V: TRBV4-1; D: .; CDR3: CASSQWLNTGELFF; DNA: TGCGCCAGCAGCCAATGGTTGAACACCGGGGAGCTGTTTTTT
J: TRBJ1-5; size: .; V: TRBV20-1; D: .; CDR3: CSASKGILRYSNQPQHF; DNA: TGCAGTGCTAGTAAGGGGATCTTACGGTATAGCAATCAGCCCCAGCATTTT
J: TRBJ1-2; size: .; V: TRBV7-2; D: .; CDR3: CASSFRAKPYGYTF; DNA: TGTGCCAGCAGCTTTAGAGCCAAACCTTATGGCTACACCTTC
J: TRBJ1-5; size: .; V: TRBV19; D: .; CDR3: CASSIRGRGQPQHF; DNA: TGTGCCAGTAGTATACGCGGGCGCGGGCAGCCCCAGCATTTT
J: TRBJ1-1; size: .; V: TRBV19; D: .; CDR3: CASSTAGAQGEAFF; DNA: TGTGCCAGTAGTACAGCAGGGGCCCAGGGTGAAGCTTTCTTT
J: TRBJ2-7; size: .; V: TRBV7-4; D: TRBD1; CDR3: CASSKGQGPTYF; DNA: TGTGCCAGCAGTAAAGGACAGGGGCCAACCTACTTC
J: TRBJ2-3; size: .; V: TRBV24-1; D: TRBD2; CDR3: CATSDLKLGGDTQYF; DNA: TGTGCCACCAGTGATTTGAAGCTGGGGGGGGATACGCAGTATTTT
J: TRBJ2-3; size: .; V: TRBV5-1; D: .; CDR3: CASSLEVSDTQYF; DNA: TGCGCCAGCAGCTTGGAGGTTTCGGATACGCAGTATTTT
J: TRBJ2-1; size: .; V: TRBV9; D: .; CDR3: CASSLGNTYNEQFF; DNA: TGTGCCAGCAGCCTCGGCAACACCTACAATGAGCAGTTCTTC
J: TRBJ2-3; size: .; V: TRBV2; D: TRBD2; CDR3: CASSERASGADTQYF; DNA: TGTGCCAGCAGTGAAAGGGCTAGCGGGGCAGATACGCAGTATTTT
J: TRBJ2-2; size: .; V: TRBV4-2; D: TRBD1; CDR3: CASSVRLDRANTGELFF; DNA: TGTGCCAGCAGCGTGAGGTTGGACAGGGCGAACACCGGGGAGCTGTTTTTT
J: TRBJ2-7; size: .; V: TRBV7-3; D: .; CDR3: CASSFMGGSEQYF; DNA: TGTGCCAGCAGCTTTATGGGCGGATCCGAGCAGTACTTC
J: TRBJ2-3; size: .; V: TRBV7-2; D: TRBD2; CDR3: CASSLATSGGPQDTQYF; DNA: TGTGCCAGCAGCTTAGCGACTAGCGGGGGGCCGCAAGATACGCAGTATTTT
J: TRBJ2-1; size: .; V: TRBV28; D: TRBD2; CDR3: CASLAGGPDEQFF; DNA: TGTGCCAGCCTGGCGGGGGGGCCCGATGAGCAGTTCTTC
J: TRBJ2-3; size: .; V: TRBV6-2/TRBV6-3; D: .; CDR3: CASSYSGGTESTDTQYF; DNA: TGTGCCAGCAGTTACAGTGGGGGGACAGAATCTACAGATACGCAGTATTTT
J: TRBJ1-2; size: .; V: TRBV11-2; D: .; CDR3: CASSPPGTAGYTF; DNA: TGTGCCAGCAGCCCCCCAGGGACCGCTGGCTACACCTTC
J: TRBJ2-3; size: .; V: TRBV7-3; D: .; CDR3: CASSLTAGRDTQYF; DNA: TGTGCCAGCAGCTTAACGGCGGGGAGGGATACGCAGTATTTT
J: TRBJ1-1; size: .; V: TRBV15; D: .; CDR3: CATSRDGLTWGTEAFF; DNA: TGTGCCACCAGCAGAGATGGTCTCACCTGGGGGACTGAAGCTTTCTTT
J: TRBJ2-3; size: few; V: TRBV24-1; D: TRBD1; CDR3: CATSAGGTGVTDTQYF; DNA: TGTGCCACCAGTGCCGGCGGGACAGGGGTCACAGATACGCAGTATTTT
J: TRBJ1-1; size: .; V: TRBV7-9; D: .; CDR3: CATTGTVNTEAFF; DNA: TGTGCCACCACTGGGACGGTGAACACTGAAGCTTTCTTT
J: TRBJ1-2; size: .; V: TRBV7-9; D: .; CDR3: CASSLRKEGGYTF; DNA: TGTGCCAGCAGCCTCAGGAAGGAAGGGGGCTACACCTTC